Sequencing of this T cell receptor beta chain was carried out in a study of T-cell memory formation after mild COVID-19. Study-wide background: Clusters were largely donor specific.

MiXCR, applied by TCRdb to the 5' RACE reads, yields one record per CDR3 protein. Here the sample spans 300,000 to 400,000 distinct CDR3 sequences, 15% to 20% being singletons. Germline CDR1 reads DFQATT; CDR2 reads SNEGSKA (reference sequence). Trimming removed 6 bases from V and 4 bases from J, with 15 bases in between. CDR3 length: 13 amino acids. The sequencing input was PBMCs or a T cell subset sorted from them (not recorded which). The TCR comes from a man aged 18 to 30 who had mild COVID-19 (a few samples of this study predate the infection). Cell type and time point are not known. V and J are TRBV20-1 and TRBJ1-2; D is unresolved. In nucleotides, the CDR3 is TGCAGTGCCCCCGAGATGGGGTTCTATGGCTACACCTTC. Amino acids: CSAPEMGFYGYTF.